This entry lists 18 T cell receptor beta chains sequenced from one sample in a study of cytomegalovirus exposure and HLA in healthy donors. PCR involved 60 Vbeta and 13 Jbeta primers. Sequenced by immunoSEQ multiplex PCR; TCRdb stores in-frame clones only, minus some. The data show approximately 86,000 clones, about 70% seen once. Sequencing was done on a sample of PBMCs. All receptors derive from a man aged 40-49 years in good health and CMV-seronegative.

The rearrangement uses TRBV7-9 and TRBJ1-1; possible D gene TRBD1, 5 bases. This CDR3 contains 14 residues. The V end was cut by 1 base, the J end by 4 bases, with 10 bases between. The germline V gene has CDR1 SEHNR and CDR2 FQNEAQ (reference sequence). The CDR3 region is CASSLVSGFTEAFF. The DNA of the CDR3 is TGTGCCAGCAGCTTAGTGTCAGGGTTCACTGAAGCTTTCTTT.

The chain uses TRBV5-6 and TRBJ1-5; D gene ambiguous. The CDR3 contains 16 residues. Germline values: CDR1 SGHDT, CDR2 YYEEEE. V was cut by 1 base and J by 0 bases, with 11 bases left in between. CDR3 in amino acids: CASSLMREYSNQPQHF. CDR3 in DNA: TGTGCCAGCAGCTTGATGAGGGAGTATAGCAATCAGCCCCAGCATTTT.

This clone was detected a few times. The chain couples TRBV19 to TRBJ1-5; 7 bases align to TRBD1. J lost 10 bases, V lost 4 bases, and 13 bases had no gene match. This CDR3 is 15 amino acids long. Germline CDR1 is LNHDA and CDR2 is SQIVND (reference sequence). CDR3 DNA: TGTGCCAGTAGTAACGGACAGGCGTTCGTGGTACCCCAGCATTTT. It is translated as CASSNGQAFVVPQHF.

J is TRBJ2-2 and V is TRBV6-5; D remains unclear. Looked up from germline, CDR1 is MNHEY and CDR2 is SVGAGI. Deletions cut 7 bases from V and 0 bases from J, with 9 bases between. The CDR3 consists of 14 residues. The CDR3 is CASTEQPNTGELFF. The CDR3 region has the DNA TGTGCCAGCACGGAACAGCCGAACACCGGGGAGCTGTTTTTT.

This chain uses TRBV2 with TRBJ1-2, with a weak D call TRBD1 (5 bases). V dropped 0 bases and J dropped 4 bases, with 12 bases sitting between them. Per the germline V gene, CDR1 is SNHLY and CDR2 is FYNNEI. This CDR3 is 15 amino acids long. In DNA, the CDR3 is TGTGCCAGCAGTGAAGCGCTTCAGGGAGGCTATGGCTACACCTTC. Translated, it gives CASSEALQGGYGYTF.

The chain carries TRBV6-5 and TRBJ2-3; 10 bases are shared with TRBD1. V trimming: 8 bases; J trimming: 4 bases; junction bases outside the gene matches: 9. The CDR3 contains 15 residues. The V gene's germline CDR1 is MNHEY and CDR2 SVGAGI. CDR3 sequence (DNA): TGTGCCAGCCGCGGGACAGGGGTGGTGCCAGATACGCAGTATTTT. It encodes CASRGTGVVPDTQYF.

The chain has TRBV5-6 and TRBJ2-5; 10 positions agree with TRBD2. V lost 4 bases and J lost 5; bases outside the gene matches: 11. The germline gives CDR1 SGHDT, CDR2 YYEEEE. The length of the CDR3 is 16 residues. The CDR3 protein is CASSRGASGGGETQYF. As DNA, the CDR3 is TGTGCCAGCAGCAGGGGGGCTAGCGGGGGTGGGGAGACCCAGTACTTC.

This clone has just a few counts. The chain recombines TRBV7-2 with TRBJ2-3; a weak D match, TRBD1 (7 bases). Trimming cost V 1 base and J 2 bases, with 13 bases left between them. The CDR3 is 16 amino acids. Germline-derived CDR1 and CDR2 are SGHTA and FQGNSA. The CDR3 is CASSLGQGGFTDTQYF. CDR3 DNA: TGTGCCAGCAGCTTAGGTCAGGGGGGCTTCACAGATACGCAGTATTTT.

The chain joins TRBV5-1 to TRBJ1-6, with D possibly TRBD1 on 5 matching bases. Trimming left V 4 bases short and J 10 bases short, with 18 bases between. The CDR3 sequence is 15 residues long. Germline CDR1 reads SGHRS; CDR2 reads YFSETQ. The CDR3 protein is CASSRERGSSSPLHF. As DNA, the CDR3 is TGCGCCAGCAGCCGGGAACGGGGGTCGTCCTCACCCCTCCACTTT.

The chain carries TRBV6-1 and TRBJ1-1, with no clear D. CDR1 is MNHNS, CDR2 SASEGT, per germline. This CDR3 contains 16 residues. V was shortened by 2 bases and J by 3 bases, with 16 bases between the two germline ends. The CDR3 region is CASSELGGYEDTEAFF. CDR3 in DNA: TGTGCCAGCAGTGAACTTGGTGGTTATGAGGACACTGAAGCTTTCTTT.

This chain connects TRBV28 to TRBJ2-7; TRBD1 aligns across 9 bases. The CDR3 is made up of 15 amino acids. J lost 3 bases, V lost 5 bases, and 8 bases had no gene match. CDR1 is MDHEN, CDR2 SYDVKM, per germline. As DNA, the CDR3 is TGTGCCAGCAGTGAAATGGGACAGGGATACTACGAGCAGTACTTC. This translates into CASSEMGQGYYEQYF.

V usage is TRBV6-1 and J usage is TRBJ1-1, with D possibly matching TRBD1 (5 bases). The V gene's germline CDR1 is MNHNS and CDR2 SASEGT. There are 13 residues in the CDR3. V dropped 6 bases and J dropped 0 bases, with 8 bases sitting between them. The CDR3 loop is CASRGGMNTEAFF. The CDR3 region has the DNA TGTGCCAGCAGGGGGGGGATGAACACTGAAGCTTTCTTT.

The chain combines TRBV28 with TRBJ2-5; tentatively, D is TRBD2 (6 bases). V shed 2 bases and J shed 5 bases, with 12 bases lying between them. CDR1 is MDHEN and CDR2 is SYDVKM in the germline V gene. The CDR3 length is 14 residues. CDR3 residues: CASSLGRAGETQYF. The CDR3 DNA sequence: TGTGCCAGCAGTTTAGGGCGGGCGGGGGAGACCCAGTACTTC. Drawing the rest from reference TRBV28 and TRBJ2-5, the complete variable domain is DVKVTQSSRYLVKRTGEKVFLECVQDMDHENMFWYRQDPGLGLRLIYFSYDVKMKEKGDIPEGYSVSREKKERFSLILESASTNQTSMYLCASSLGRAGETQYFGPGTRLLVL.

This CDR3 reads CASSSRQGWQPQHF. The CDR3 DNA reads as TGTGCCAGCAGCTCCCGACAGGGATGGCAGCCCCAGCATTTT. The chain joins TRBV7-2 to TRBJ1-5; 7 bases are shared with TRBD1. Germline CDR1 and CDR2: SGHTA and FQGNSA. V trimming: 4 bases; J trimming: 7 bases; junction bases outside the gene matches: 7. This CDR3 contains 14 residues.

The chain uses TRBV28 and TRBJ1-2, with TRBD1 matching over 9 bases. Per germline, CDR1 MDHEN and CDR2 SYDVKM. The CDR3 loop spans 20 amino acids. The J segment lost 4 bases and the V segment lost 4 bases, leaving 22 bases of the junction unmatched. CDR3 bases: TGTGCCAGCAGTTCGTATCTGTCCGGGACAGGGCTCCTAAAGGGCTATGGCTACACCTTC. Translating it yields CASSSYLSGTGLLKGYGYTF.

The CDR3 region has the DNA TGTGCCAGCAGTTTCCTAACAGGGGGAAAGTCCTACGAGCAGTACTTC. It codes for CASSFLTGGKSYEQYF. This chain joins TRBV27 and TRBJ2-5, with 8 bases identical to TRBD1. The J call could be wrong; TRBJ2-7 is a better fit for the DNA end. Germline-derived CDR1 and CDR2 are MNHEY and SMNVEV (reference sequence). The CDR3 contains 16 residues.

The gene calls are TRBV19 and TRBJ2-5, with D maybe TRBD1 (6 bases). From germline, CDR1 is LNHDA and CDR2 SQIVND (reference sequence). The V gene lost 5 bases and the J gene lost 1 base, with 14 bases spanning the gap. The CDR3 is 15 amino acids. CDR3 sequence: CASSPRDTVQETQYF. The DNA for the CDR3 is TGTGCCAGTAGTCCCCGGGACACAGTCCAAGAGACCCAGTACTTC.

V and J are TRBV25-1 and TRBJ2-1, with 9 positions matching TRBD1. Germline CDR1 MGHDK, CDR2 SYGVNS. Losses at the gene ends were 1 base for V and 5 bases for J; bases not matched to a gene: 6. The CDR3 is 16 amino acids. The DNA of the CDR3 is TGTGCCAGCAGTGAATTCGTTAGGACAGGGGACAATGAGCAGTTCTTC. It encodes CASSEFVRTGDNEQFF.